This is a list of T cell receptor beta chains from one sample in a study of CD8 T cells in ankylosing spondylitis. Each CDR3 protein gets one entry after TCRdb re-called the 5' RACE reads with MiXCR. The sample yields roughly 440,000 distinct CDR3 sequences, roughly a sixth seen once. Sequenced material: blood, either unsorted or a sorted T cell fraction (not recorded which). The origin of the receptors is a male donor with ankylosing spondylitis. Each CDR3 is given with its conserved first and last residue. A D gene is named only where the DNA matches it firmly. Expanded clones get a size class; other rows say once, few or many, or leave the size out.

cdr3_nt: TGTGCCAGCTCACCGGAACGGTACAATTCACCCCTCCACTTT
cdr3_aa: CASSPERYNSPLHF
clone_size: few
v_call: TRBV18
d_call: -
j_call: TRBJ1-6

cdr3_nt: TGCAGTGCTGGCCCCGAAGGTCGGGAGGCTTTCTTT
cdr3_aa: CSAGPEGREAFF
clone_size: -
v_call: TRBV20-1
d_call: -
j_call: TRBJ1-1

cdr3_nt: TGTGCCAGCATGGGGGGGCAGGGGTACGAAAAACTGTTTTTT
cdr3_aa: CASMGGQGYEKLFF
clone_size: few
v_call: TRBV12-3/TRBV12-4
d_call: -
j_call: TRBJ1-4

cdr3_nt: TGCGCCAGCGGTCTAGCGGGGCTGAACACCGGGGAGCTGTTTTTT
cdr3_aa: CASGLAGLNTGELFF
clone_size: few
v_call: TRBV5-1
d_call: TRBD2
j_call: TRBJ2-2

cdr3_nt: TGCAGTGCCTATACCGGAGGGGGCACCACAGATACGCAGTATTTT
cdr3_aa: CSAYTGGGTTDTQYF
clone_size: -
v_call: TRBV20-1
d_call: -
j_call: TRBJ2-3

cdr3_nt: TGTGCCAGCAGCGTAGATCCCCAGGGACTTACCAATGAGCAGTTCTTC
cdr3_aa: CASSVDPQGLTNEQFF
clone_size: -
v_call: TRBV9
d_call: -
j_call: TRBJ2-1

cdr3_nt: TGTGCCAGCAGTGACAGACTAGCGACGGCAGATACGCAGTATTTT
cdr3_aa: CASSDRLATADTQYF
clone_size: -
v_call: TRBV2
d_call: TRBD2
j_call: TRBJ2-3

cdr3_nt: TGTGCCAGCTCAAAGGAGGACAGGAACACTGAAGCTTTCTTT
cdr3_aa: CASSKEDRNTEAFF
clone_size: -
v_call: TRBV18
d_call: -
j_call: TRBJ1-1

cdr3_nt: TGTGCCAGCAGCCACGAGAGGGAACTGTTTTTT
cdr3_aa: CASSHERELFF
clone_size: -
v_call: TRBV4-2
d_call: -
j_call: TRBJ1-4

cdr3_nt: TGTGCCAGCAGCCCAGGGACAAAAGGAGACACTGAAGCTTTCTTT
cdr3_aa: CASSPGTKGDTEAFF
clone_size: few
v_call: TRBV11-1
d_call: -
j_call: TRBJ1-1

cdr3_nt: TGTGCCAGCAGCCCAAGCTCTTCCCTTAGCACAGATACGCAGTATTTT
cdr3_aa: CASSPSSSLSTDTQYF
clone_size: few
v_call: TRBV11-1
d_call: -
j_call: TRBJ2-3

cdr3_nt: TGTGCCAGCAGTGAGTGGAACAGTAACACCGGGGAGCTGTTTTTT
cdr3_aa: CASSEWNSNTGELFF
clone_size: -
v_call: TRBV2
d_call: -
j_call: TRBJ2-2

cdr3_nt: TGCGCCAGCAGCTCGCTTAACACCGGGGAGCTGTTTTTT
cdr3_aa: CASSSLNTGELFF
clone_size: many
v_call: TRBV5-1
d_call: -
j_call: TRBJ2-2

cdr3_nt: TGTGCCAGCAGTTACTCGACGTACACCTCTGGAAACACCATATATTTT
cdr3_aa: CASSYSTYTSGNTIYF
clone_size: -
v_call: TRBV6-5
d_call: -
j_call: TRBJ1-3

cdr3_nt: TGTGCCAGCTCACCGACCGGGACAGGGGTATTCAATGAAAAACTGTTTTTT
cdr3_aa: CASSPTGTGVFNEKLFF
clone_size: few
v_call: TRBV18
d_call: TRBD1
j_call: TRBJ1-4

cdr3_nt: TGTGCCACCAGTGATTTAGCGGGAGGTGAGCAGTTCTTC
cdr3_aa: CATSDLAGGEQFF
clone_size: -
v_call: TRBV24-1
d_call: TRBD2
j_call: TRBJ2-1

cdr3_nt: TGTGCCAGCTCACAGGACACCTACAATGAGCAGTTCTTC
cdr3_aa: CASSQDTYNEQFF
clone_size: many
v_call: TRBV18
d_call: -
j_call: TRBJ2-1

cdr3_nt: TGTGCCAGCAGCTTGGCTCGGGGTGCAAACATTCAGTACTTC
cdr3_aa: CASSLARGANIQYF
clone_size: -
v_call: TRBV5-6
d_call: -
j_call: TRBJ2-4

cdr3_nt: TGCAGTGCTAGACGGGGGGTAGGGACAGAAGCTTTCTTT
cdr3_aa: CSARRGVGTEAFF
clone_size: -
v_call: TRBV20-1
d_call: -
j_call: TRBJ1-1

cdr3_nt: TGTGCCAGCAGTTACTCGACGAACCCAACCGACCCGAACACCGGGGAGCTGTTTTTT
cdr3_aa: CASSYSTNPTDPNTGELFF
clone_size: -
v_call: TRBV6-2/TRBV6-3
d_call: -
j_call: TRBJ2-2

cdr3_nt: TGTGCCAGCAGCCAACTTCCCGGGACAGGGGACAACACCATATATTTT
cdr3_aa: CASSQLPGTGDNTIYF
clone_size: few
v_call: TRBV3-1
d_call: TRBD1
j_call: TRBJ1-3

cdr3_nt: TGTGCCAGCAGCGACCGTGTGGGCTATGGCTACACCTTC
cdr3_aa: CASSDRVGYGYTF
clone_size: few
v_call: TRBV5-5
d_call: -
j_call: TRBJ1-2

cdr3_nt: TGCAGTGCTAGAGAGCCAATAGCGGGAGAGACCCAGTACTTC
cdr3_aa: CSAREPIAGETQYF
clone_size: -
v_call: TRBV20-1
d_call: TRBD2
j_call: TRBJ2-5

cdr3_nt: TGCAGTGCTAGAGAACAACTAGGGACAGATACGCAGTATTTT
cdr3_aa: CSAREQLGTDTQYF
clone_size: few
v_call: TRBV20-1
d_call: -
j_call: TRBJ2-3

cdr3_nt: TGCAGTGCTACCGAGGGGGGGGCGAGGAGGAATTCACCCCTCCACTTT
cdr3_aa: CSATEGGARRNSPLHF
clone_size: many
v_call: TRBV20-1
d_call: -
j_call: TRBJ1-6

cdr3_nt: TGTGCCAGCAGTTGGACCCCGGACACCGGGCTAGATGAGCAGTTCTTC
cdr3_aa: CASSWTPDTGLDEQFF
clone_size: few
v_call: TRBV27
d_call: -
j_call: TRBJ2-1

cdr3_nt: TGTGCCACCAGTGATTCACGGGGCGTCGATGGGCAAGAGACCCAGTACTTC
cdr3_aa: CATSDSRGVDGQETQYF
clone_size: many
v_call: TRBV24-1
d_call: -
j_call: TRBJ2-5

cdr3_nt: TGCAGTGCTAGAGATGGGTCTCCGGGGAGGCCGACCGGGGAGCTGTTTTTT
cdr3_aa: CSARDGSPGRPTGELFF
clone_size: few
v_call: TRBV20-1
d_call: -
j_call: TRBJ2-2

cdr3_nt: TGCGCCAGCAGCCCTACAGGGGTTAGGAATTCACCCCTCCACTTT
cdr3_aa: CASSPTGVRNSPLHF
clone_size: -
v_call: TRBV5-1
d_call: TRBD1
j_call: TRBJ1-6